This T cell receptor (beta chain) emerged from a study of CD8 T cells in Susac syndrome. CDR3 size: 13 residues. V lost 5 bases and J lost 5, with 12 bases in between. Germline CDR1 is LGHDT and CDR2 is YNNKEL (reference sequence). With random hexamers, reverse transcription was performed on about 0.5 to 1 ug of RNA. The authors amplified TCR beta CDR3 across 54 Vbeta and 13 Jbeta using immunoSEQ multiplex PCR. TCRdb redid the calling of the immunoSEQ multiplex PCR reads with MiXCR, one entry per CDR3 protein. The data hold about 120,000 distinct CDR3 sequences, with 94% observed a single time. CD8+ and CD4+ blood T cells underwent TCR beta sequencing. The study used healthy donors as controls matched for age and sex. The TEMRA cells underwent FACS enrichment, while the CD8+ and CD4+ T cells underwent negative isolation.

The chain couples TRBV3-1 to TRBJ2-5; possible D gene TRBD2, 6 bases. Sequenced: CD4+ T cells from PBMCs. The source of this sequence is a human donor in good health. The CDR3 loop reads CASSYSTRETQYF. As DNA, the CDR3 is TGTGCCAGCAGCTACTCGACTAGGGAGACCCAGTACTTC.